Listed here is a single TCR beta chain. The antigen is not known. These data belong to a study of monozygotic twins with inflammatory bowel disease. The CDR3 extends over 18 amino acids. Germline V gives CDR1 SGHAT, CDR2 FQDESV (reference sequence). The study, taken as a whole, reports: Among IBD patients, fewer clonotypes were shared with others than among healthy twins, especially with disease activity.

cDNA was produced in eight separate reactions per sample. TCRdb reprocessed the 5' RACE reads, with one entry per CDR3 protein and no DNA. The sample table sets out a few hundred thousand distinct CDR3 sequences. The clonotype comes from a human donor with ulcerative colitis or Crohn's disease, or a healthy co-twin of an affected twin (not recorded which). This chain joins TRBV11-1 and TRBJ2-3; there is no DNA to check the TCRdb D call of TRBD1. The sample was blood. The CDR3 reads CASSLRRTGDHSTDTQYF.